The sequence of this T cell receptor beta chain was determined in a study of blood T cell repertoires in COVID-19. Study-wide background: The United States, Italy and Spain provided the acute and convalescent COVID-19 samples. Sources were T cells, B-cell-depleted T cells, or PBMCs; the material itself was cDNA or gDNA.

Germline V gene lookup returns CDR1 SQVTM and CDR2 ANQGSEA. After removal of 3 bases from V and 2 bases from J, the junction contained 3 bases not matched to a gene. This CDR3 region has 13 residues. A single count supports this clone. Original handling: Estimates of nucleated cell counts were drawn from the amplification of reference gene primers. Sequenced by immunoSEQ multiplex PCR; TCRdb stores in-frame clones only, minus some. The V and J calls and the clone size are those of that table, but D and trimming were determined from the DNA. The sample includes about 36,000 clones, about 88% of them seen just once.

V is TRBV29-1 and J is TRBJ1-2; 7 bases agree with TRBD1. Input material: peripheral blood. The receptor was isolated from a human donor in a cohort sampled during active COVID-19. CDR3 DNA: TGCAGCGTTGAGAACAGGGGAAACTATGGCTACACCTTC. It yields the protein CSVENRGNYGYTF.